The sequence of this T cell receptor (beta chain) was determined in a study of T cell repertoires in ileal Crohn's disease. Study summary: All patients had surgery for stricturing (61%) or penetrating (around 40%) disease. MI samples are biopsies from the surgical specimen's proximal margin. Study-wide points: Every patient over 26.8% clonality showed endoscopic recurrence.

Details on this clone: Its target is unknown.

Germline assignment: CDR1 SNHLY and CDR2 FYNNEI. Trimming stripped 0 bases from V and 0 bases from J, with 6 bases between. This CDR3 region has 15 residues. Time point defined: proximal margin of the surgical specimen (macroscopically non-inflamed). Included were adult ileal or ileocolonic Crohn's patients indicated for ileocolonic resection. TCRdb's copy holds only in-frame clones and misses some; the assay was immunoSEQ multiplex PCR. Of 5,100 or so clones listed, more than 75% are singletons. V and J are TRBV2 and TRBJ1-3, with D hard to call. The sample was ileal tissue. The sequence was collected from an adult with Crohn's disease. CDR3 amino acids: CASSEAAASGNTIYF. The CDR3 bases are TGTGCCAGCAGTGAAGCGGCTGCCTCTGGAAACACCATATATTTT.